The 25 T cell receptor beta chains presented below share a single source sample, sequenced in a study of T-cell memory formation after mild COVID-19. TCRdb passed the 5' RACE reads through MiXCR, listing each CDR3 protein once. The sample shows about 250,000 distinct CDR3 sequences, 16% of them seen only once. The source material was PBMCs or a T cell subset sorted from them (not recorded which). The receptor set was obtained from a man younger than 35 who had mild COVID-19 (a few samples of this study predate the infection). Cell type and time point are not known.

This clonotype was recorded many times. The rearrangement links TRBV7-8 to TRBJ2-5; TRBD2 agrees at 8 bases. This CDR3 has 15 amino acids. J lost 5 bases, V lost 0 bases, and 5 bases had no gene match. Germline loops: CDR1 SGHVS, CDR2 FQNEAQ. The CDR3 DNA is TGTGCCAGCAGCTTAGCGTTTAGCGGGGATGAGACCCAGTACTTC. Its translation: CASSLAFSGDETQYF.

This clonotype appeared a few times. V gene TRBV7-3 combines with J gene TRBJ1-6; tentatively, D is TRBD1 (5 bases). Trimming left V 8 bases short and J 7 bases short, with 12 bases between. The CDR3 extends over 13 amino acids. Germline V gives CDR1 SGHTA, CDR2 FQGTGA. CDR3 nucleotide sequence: TGTGCCAGCGCCGAACAGGAAAATTCACCCCTCCACTTT. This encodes CASAEQENSPLHF.

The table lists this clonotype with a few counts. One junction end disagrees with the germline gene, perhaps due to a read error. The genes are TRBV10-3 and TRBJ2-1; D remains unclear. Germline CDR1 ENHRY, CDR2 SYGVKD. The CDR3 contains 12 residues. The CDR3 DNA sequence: TGTGCCATAAGTTCCCTCTCCCTAGAGTGGTTTTTC. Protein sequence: CAISSLSLEWFF.

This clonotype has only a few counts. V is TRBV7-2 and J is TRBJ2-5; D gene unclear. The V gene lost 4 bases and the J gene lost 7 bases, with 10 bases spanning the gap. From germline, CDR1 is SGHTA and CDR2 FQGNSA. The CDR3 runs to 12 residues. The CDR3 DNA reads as TGTGCCAGCAGCTCCGTCTTGGGGACCCAGTACTTC. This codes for CASSSVLGTQYF.

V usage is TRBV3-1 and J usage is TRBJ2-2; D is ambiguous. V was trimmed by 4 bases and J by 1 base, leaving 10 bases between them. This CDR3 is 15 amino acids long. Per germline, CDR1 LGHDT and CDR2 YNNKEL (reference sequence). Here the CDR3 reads CASSLLDVNTGELFF. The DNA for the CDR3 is TGTGCCAGCAGCCTTCTGGATGTGAACACCGGGGAGCTGTTTTTT.

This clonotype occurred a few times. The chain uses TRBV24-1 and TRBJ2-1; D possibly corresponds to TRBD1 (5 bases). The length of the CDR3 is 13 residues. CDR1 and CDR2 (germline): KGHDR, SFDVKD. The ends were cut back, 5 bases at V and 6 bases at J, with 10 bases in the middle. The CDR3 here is CATSALGLNEQFF. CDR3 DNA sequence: TGTGCCACCAGTGCCCTGGGGCTCAATGAGCAGTTCTTC.

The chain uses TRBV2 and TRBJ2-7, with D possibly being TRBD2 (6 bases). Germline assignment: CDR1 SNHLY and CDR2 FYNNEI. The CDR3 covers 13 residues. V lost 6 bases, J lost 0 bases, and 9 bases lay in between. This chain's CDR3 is CASRGGPSYEQYF. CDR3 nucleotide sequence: TGTGCCAGCAGGGGGGGTCCCTCCTACGAGCAGTACTTC. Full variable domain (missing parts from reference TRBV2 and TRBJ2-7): EPEVTQTPSHQVTQMGQEVILRCVPISNHLYFYWYRQILGQKVEFLVSFYNNEISEKSEIFDDQFSVERPDGSNFTLKIRSTKLEDSAMYFCASRGGPSYEQYFGPGTRLTVT.

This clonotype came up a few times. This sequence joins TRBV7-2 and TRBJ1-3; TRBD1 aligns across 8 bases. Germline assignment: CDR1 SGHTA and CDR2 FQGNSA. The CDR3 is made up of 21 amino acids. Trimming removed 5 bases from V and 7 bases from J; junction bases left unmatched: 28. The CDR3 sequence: CASSPHKGRGGTDRGWNTIYF. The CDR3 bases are TGTGCCAGCAGCCCCCATAAGGGGAGAGGGGGAACCGACAGGGGTTGGAACACCATATATTTT.

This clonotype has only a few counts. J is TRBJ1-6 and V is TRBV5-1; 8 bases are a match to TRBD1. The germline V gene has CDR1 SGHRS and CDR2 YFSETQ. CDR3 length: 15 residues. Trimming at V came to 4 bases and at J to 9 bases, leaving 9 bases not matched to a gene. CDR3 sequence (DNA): TGCGCCAGCAGCCCCTTGACAGGGGAGGGTTCACCCCTCCACTTT. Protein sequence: CASSPLTGEGSPLHF.

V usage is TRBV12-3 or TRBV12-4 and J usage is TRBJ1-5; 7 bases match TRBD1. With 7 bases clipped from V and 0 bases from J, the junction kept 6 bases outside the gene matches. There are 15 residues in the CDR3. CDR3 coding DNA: TGTGCCAGCACCCACAGGGGCCTTAGCAATCAGCCCCAGCATTTT. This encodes CASTHRGLSNQPQHF.

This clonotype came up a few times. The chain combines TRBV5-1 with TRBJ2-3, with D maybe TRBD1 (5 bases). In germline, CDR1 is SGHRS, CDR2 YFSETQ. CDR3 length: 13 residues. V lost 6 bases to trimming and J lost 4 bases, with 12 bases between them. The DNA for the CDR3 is TGCGCCAGCAAGGGGCAGGGCGCAGATACGCAGTATTTT. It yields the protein CASKGQGADTQYF.

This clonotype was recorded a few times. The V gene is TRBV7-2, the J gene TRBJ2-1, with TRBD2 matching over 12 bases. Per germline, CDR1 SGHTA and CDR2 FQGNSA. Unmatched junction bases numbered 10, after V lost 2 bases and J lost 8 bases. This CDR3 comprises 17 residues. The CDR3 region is CASSLTPLAGGTDEQFF. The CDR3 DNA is TGTGCCAGCAGCTTAACCCCACTAGCGGGGGGAACGGATGAGCAGTTCTTC. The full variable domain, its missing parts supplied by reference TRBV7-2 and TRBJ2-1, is GAGVSQSPSNKVTEKGKDVELRCDPISGHTALYWYRQSLGQGLEFLIYFQGNSAPDKSGLPSDRFSAERTGGSVSTLTIQRTQQEDSAVYLCASSLTPLAGGTDEQFFGPGTRLTVL.

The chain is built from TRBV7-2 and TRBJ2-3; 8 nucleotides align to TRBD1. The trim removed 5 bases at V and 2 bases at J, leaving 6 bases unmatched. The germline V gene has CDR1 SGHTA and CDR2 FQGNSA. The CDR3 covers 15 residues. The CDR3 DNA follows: TGTGCCAGCAGCACCAGGGGGCATGTCACAGATACGCAGTATTTT. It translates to CASSTRGHVTDTQYF.

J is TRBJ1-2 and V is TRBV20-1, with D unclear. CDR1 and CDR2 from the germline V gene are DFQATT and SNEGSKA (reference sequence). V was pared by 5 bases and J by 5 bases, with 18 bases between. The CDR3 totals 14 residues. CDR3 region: CSAAILGSIYGYTF. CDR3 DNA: TGCAGTGCTGCCATCTTGGGCAGTATATATGGCTACACCTTC.

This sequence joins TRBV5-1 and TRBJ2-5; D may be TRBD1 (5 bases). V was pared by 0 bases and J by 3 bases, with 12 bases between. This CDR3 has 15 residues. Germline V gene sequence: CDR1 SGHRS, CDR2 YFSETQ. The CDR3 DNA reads TGCGCCAGCAGCTTGGTACCAGGGAAAGAAGAGACCCAGTACTTC. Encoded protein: CASSLVPGKEETQYF.

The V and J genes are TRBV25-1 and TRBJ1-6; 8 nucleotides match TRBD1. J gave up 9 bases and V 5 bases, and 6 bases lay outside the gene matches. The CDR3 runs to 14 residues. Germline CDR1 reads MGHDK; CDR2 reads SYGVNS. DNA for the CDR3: TGTGCCAGCAGTCTGACAGGGGTTACTTCACCCCTCCACTTT. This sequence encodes CASSLTGVTSPLHF. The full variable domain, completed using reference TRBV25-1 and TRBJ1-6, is EADIYQTPRYLVIGTGKKITLECSQTMGHDKMYWYQQDPGMELHLIHYSYGVNSTEKGDLSSESTVSRIRTEHFPLTLESARPSHTSQYLCASSLTGVTSPLHFGNGTRLTVT.

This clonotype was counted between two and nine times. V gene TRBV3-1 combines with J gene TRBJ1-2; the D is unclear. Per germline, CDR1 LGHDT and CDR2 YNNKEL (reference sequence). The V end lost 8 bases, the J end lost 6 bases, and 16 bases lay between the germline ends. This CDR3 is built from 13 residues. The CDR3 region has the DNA TGTGCCAGCTGCCCCTCAGGCTTTCATGGCTACACCTTC. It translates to CASCPSGFHGYTF.

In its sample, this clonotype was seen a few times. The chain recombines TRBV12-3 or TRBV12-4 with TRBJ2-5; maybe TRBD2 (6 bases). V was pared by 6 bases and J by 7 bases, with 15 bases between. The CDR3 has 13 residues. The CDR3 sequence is CASSRDFTGTQYF. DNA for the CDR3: TGTGCCAGCAGCCGGGACTTTACTGGGACCCAGTACTTC.

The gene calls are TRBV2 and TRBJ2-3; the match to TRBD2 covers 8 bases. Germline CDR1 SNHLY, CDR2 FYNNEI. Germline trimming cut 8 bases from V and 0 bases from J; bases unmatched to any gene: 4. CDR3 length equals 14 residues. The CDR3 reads CASAIAGSTDTQYF. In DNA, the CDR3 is TGTGCCAGCGCAATAGCGGGGAGCACAGATACGCAGTATTTT.

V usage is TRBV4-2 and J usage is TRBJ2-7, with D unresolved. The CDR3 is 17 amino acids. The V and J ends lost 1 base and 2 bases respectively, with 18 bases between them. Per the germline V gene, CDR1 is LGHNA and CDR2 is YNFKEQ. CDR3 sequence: CASSQGDWSERTYEQYF. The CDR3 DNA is TGTGCCAGCAGCCAAGGGGATTGGTCAGAAAGAACCTACGAGCAGTACTTC.

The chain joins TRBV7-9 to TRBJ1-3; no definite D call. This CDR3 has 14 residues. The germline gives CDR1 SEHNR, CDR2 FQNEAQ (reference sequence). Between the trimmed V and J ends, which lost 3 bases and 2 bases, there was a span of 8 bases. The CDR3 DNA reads TGTGCCAGCAGCTTCCGGACGGCTGGAAACACCATATATTTT. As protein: CASSFRTAGNTIYF.

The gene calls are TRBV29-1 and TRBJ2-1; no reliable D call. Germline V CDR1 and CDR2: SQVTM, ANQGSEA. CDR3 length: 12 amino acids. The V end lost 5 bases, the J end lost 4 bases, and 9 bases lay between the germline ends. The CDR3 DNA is TGCAGCGTTATCGTCCGGTACAATGAGCAGTTCTTC. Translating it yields CSVIVRYNEQFF.

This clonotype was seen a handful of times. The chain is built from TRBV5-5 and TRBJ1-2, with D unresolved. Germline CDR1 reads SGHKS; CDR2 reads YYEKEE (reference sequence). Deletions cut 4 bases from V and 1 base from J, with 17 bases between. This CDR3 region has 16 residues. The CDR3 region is CASSGPGRSHNYGYTF. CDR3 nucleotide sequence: TGTGCCAGCAGCGGCCCCGGGAGGAGTCATAACTATGGCTACACCTTC.

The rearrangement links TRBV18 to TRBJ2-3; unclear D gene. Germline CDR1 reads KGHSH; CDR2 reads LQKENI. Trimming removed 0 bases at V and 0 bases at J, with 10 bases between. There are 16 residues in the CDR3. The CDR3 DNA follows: TGTGCCAGCTCACCACCTAGGATTTTTAGCACAGATACGCAGTATTTT. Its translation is CASSPPRIFSTDTQYF.

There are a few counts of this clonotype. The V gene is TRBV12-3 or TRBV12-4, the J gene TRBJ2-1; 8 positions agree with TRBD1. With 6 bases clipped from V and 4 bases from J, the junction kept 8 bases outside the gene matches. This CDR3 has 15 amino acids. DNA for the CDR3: TGTGCCAGCAGGTGGGCAGGGACAGGATACAATGAGCAGTTCTTC. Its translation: CASRWAGTGYNEQFF.